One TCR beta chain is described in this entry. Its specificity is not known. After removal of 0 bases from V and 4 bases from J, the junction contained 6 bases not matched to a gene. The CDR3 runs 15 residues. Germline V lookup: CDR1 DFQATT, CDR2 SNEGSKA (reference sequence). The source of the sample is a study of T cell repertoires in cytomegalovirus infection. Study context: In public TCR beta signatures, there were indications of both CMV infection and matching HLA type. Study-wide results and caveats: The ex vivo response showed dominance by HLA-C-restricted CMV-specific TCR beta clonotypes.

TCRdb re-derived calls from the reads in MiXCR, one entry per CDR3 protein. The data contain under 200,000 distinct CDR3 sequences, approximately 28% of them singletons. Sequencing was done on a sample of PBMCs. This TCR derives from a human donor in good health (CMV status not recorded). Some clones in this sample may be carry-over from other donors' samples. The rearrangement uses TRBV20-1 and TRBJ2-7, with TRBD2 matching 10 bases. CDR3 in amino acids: CSARDPSGGAYEQYF. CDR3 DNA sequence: TGCAGTGCTAGAGATCCCAGCGGGGGGGCTTACGAGCAGTACTTC.